These 5 T cell receptor beta chains share one sample of origin, sequenced in a study of early T cells in non-severe SARS-CoV-2 infection. TCRdb called the 5' RACE reads again in MiXCR, with one record for every CDR3 protein. The profile covers 87,000 or so distinct CDR3 sequences, with around 13% appearing a single time and about 6.1% taken by the ten largest. Sequencing was performed on whole blood. All receptors come from an adult who was a healthcare worker with PCR-confirmed SARS-CoV-2 infection or an uninfected control (not recorded which).

The J gene is TRBJ1-4, the V gene TRBV29-1, with TRBD1 as a possible D gene (6 bases). V shed 4 bases and J shed 7 bases, with 13 bases lying between them. CDR1 and CDR2 (germline): SQVTM, ANQGSEA. This CDR3 region has 13 residues. CDR3 nucleotides: TGCAGCGTTGCGGAGGGGGTAGCTGAAAAACTGTTTTTT. This codes for CSVAEGVAEKLFF.

This clonotype has a count of ten or more. V gene TRBV12-5 combines with J gene TRBJ2-3; a possible D gene is TRBD2 (6 bases). V lost 5 bases to trimming and J lost 1 base, with 13 bases between them. Germline loops: CDR1 LGHNT, CDR2 FRNRAP. This CDR3 is 15 amino acids long. The CDR3: CASGRELIGTDTQYF. CDR3 DNA: TGTGCTAGTGGTCGGGAGTTGATCGGCACAGATACGCAGTATTTT.

The chain uses TRBV28 and TRBJ1-2, with unresolved D. V lost 5 bases, J lost 9 bases, and 22 bases lay in between. There are 15 residues in the CDR3. Looked up from germline, CDR1 is MDHEN and CDR2 is SYDVKM. The CDR3 nucleotides are TGTGCCAGCAGTCCCCCCCCGGCAGGCTCTCCACGCTACACCTTC. This translates into CASSPPPAGSPRYTF.

Only a few counts were recorded for this clonotype. The chain is built from TRBV29-1 and TRBJ2-5, with 8 nucleotides matching TRBD2. Germline lookup yields CDR1 SQVTM and CDR2 ANQGSEA. J was trimmed by 4 bases and V by 0 bases; bases with no gene match: 10. This CDR3 region has 16 residues. DNA of the CDR3: TGCAGCGTTGAAGAGGGCCGGGGGGGCCTCGGAGAGACCCAGTACTTC. This gives the protein CSVEEGRGGLGETQYF. Filled out from reference TRBV29-1 and TRBJ2-5, the complete variable domain reads SAVISQKPSRDICQRGTSLTIQCQVDSQVTMMFWYRQQPGQSLTLIATANQGSEATYESGFVIDKFPISRPNLTFSTLTVSNMSPEDSSIYLCSVEEGRGGLGETQYFGPGTRLLVL.

This clonotype was counted a few times. V is TRBV12-3 or TRBV12-4 and J is TRBJ2-5; 12 bases map to TRBD2. Unmatched junction bases numbered 5, after V lost 5 bases and J lost 1 base. The CDR3 totals 16 residues. CDR3 sequence (DNA): TGTGCCAGCAGTCACGGGACTAGCGGGCCCCAAGAGACCCAGTACTTC. Its protein product is CASSHGTSGPQETQYF.